These T cell receptor beta chains were read from a single sample in a study of T cells in Graves' hyperthyroidism and ophthalmopathy. One entry per CDR3 protein results from TCRdb running MiXCR on the multiplex PCR reads. The sample includes about 480,000 distinct CDR3 sequences, 13% to 15% of them seen just once. The material sequenced was blood. Receptor source: a woman between 18 and 30 years old with Graves' hyperthyroidism. Each CDR3 is given with its conserved first and last residue. D genes are given only for firm matches. Some rows mark clone size as missing; the rest say once, few, many or name a class of expanded clone.

TRBJ1-2 - TRBV15 17 - TGTGCCACCAGCGGTATCCAATACGATGCTACCTACTATGGCTACACCTTC CATSGIQYDATYYGYTF
TRBJ2-7 - TRBV20-1 18 TRBD2 TGCAGTGCTAGAGATCCCGGGACTAGCGGGAGGGCCACGGGAGAGCAGTACTTC CSARDPGTSGRATGEQYF
TRBJ2-1 few TRBV7-2 13 TRBD2 TGTGCCTCGGGGGAGGGCCTCTACAATGAGCAGTTCTTC CASGEGLYNEQFF
TRBJ2-2 many TRBV6-1 16 - TGTGCCAGCAGAACAAGGCAAGATTCATACACCGGGGAGCTGTTTTTT CASRTRQDSYTGELFF
TRBJ2-2 many TRBV12-3/TRBV12-4 14 - TGTGCCAGCAGTCCTCAGTGGGAGACCGGGGAGCTGTTTTTT CASSPQWETGELFF
TRBJ1-2 - TRBV4-1 14 - TGCGCCAGCAGAAGGGCAAGAACTAACTATGGCTACACCTTC CASRRARTNYGYTF
TRBJ1-3 few TRBV7-6 15 - TGTGCCAGCAGCCGACAGGAGGTGTCTGGAAACACCATATATTTT CASSRQEVSGNTIYF
TRBJ1-2 many TRBV6-1 13 - TGTGCCAGCAGTATTAGATGGGGGGAAGGCTACACCTTC CASSIRWGEGYTF
TRBJ2-5 many TRBV7-9 13 - TGTGCCAGCCGGTTGCATTCCGGAGAGACCCAGTACTTC CASRLHSGETQYF
TRBJ1-5 few TRBV5-1 14 - TGCGCCAGCAGCCCAGGCGACTTGGCTCAGCCCCAGCATTTT CASSPGDLAQPQHF
TRBJ2-3 - TRBV6-1 15 TRBD2 TGTGCCAGCAGTGACGCGAGCGGGACCACAGATACGCAGTATTTT CASSDASGTTDTQYF
TRBJ1-2 many TRBV30 13 - TGTGCCTGGAGTGGTGACACCCTGACGGGCTACACCTTC CAWSGDTLTGYTF
TRBJ2-7 few TRBV20-1 13 - TGCAGTGCTAGTCTTGGGGATTCGCGCGAGCAGTACTTC CSASLGDSREQYF